This passage covers 16 T cell receptor beta chains from one sample sequenced in a study of control samples from healthy donors and cancer patients. Sequencing used immunoSEQ multiplex PCR; TCRdb keeps in-frame clones, though not all of them. Seen here are tens of thousands of clones, under 90% observed once, and the top ten hold roughly 8.9%. The sequenced sample was PBMCs. The receptors originated from a woman in her forties or fifties with colorectal cancer.

This clone was detected once. The rearrangement links TRBV4-2 to TRBJ1-6; weak D call: TRBD1 (5 bases). The V end lost 1 base, the J end lost 1 base, and 17 bases lay between the germline ends. Germline assignment: CDR1 LGHNA and CDR2 YNFKEQ. CDR3 length: 19 amino acids. CDR3 sequence (DNA): TGTGCCAGCAGCCAAGCCGCTAGGGACCCCTGGTCCTATAATTCACCCCTCCACTTT. Its protein product is CASSQAARDPWSYNSPLHF.

The rearrangement joins TRBV7-2 to TRBJ2-3, with 10 bases fitting TRBD1. The CDR3 is 17 residues long. With 1 base clipped from V and 4 bases from J, the junction kept 8 bases outside the gene matches. CDR1 and CDR2 from the germline V gene are SGHTA and FQGNSA. The DNA of the CDR3 is TGTGCCAGCAGCTTAGTTGGCGGGGACAGGGGCTCAGATACGCAGTATTTT. This codes for CASSLVGGDRGSDTQYF.

The chain couples TRBV7-2 to TRBJ2-5, with TRBD2 identical over 10 bases. The V segment lost 5 bases and the J segment 6 bases; nucleotides outside the gene matches: 6. Germline V CDR1 and CDR2: SGHTA, FQGNSA. The CDR3 loop spans 14 amino acids. The DNA for the CDR3 is TGTGCCAGCAGCCCTTGGACTAGCGGAAAGACCCAGTACTTC. Translating it yields CASSPWTSGKTQYF.

This clone has only a few counts. The chain is built from TRBV6-4 and TRBJ1-1; no reliable D call. CDR3 length: 13 amino acids. CDR1 and CDR2 from the germline V gene are MRHNA and SNTAGT. V shed 0 bases and J shed 2 bases, with 4 bases lying between them. In nucleotides, the CDR3 is TGTGCCAGCAGTGACTCGGATAACACTGAAGCTTTCTTT. This sequence encodes CASSDSDNTEAFF.

The rearrangement joins TRBV19 to TRBJ2-7, with 9 bases that match TRBD1. V dropped 7 bases and J dropped 5; count of bases not matched to a gene: 9. The CDR3 spans 14 residues. Germline CDR1 reads LNHDA; CDR2 reads SQIVND (reference sequence). The CDR3 loop is CASTTGTGRHEQYV. In DNA, the CDR3 is TGTGCCAGTACCACCGGGACAGGGAGGCACGAGCAGTACGTC.

The V gene is TRBV18, the J gene TRBJ2-2; TRBD2 aligns across 10 bases. The length of the CDR3 is 16 residues. Unmatched junction bases numbered 6, after V lost 6 bases and J lost 2 bases. CDR1 and CDR2 (germline): KGHSH, LQKENI. The chain's CDR3 is CASSLLAGDNTGELFF. The CDR3 DNA reads as TGTGCCAGCTCTCTTCTAGCGGGGGATAACACCGGGGAGCTGTTTTTT.

The rearrangement uses TRBV12-3 or TRBV12-4 and TRBJ1-5; no definite D call. This CDR3 has 12 amino acids. V was cut by 3 bases and J by 9 bases, with 9 bases left in between. The CDR3 reads CASSFRSWPQHF. The DNA for the CDR3 is TGTGCCAGCAGTTTCCGATCGTGGCCCCAGCATTTT.

The gene calls are TRBV3-1 (or the pseudogene TRBV3-2) and TRBJ2-5, with D unclear. CDR1 is LGHDT and CDR2 is YNNKEL in the germline V gene (reference sequence). V gave up 0 bases and J gave up 4 bases, with 3 bases separating them. This CDR3 region has 12 residues. The CDR3 is CASSQDLETQYF. The CDR3 coding sequence is TGTGCCAGCAGCCAAGATCTAGAGACCCAGTACTTC.

The chain combines TRBV7-2 with TRBJ1-1; D ambiguous. The V and J ends lost 0 bases and 1 base respectively, with 9 bases between them. This CDR3 has 15 amino acids. Germline values: CDR1 SGHTA, CDR2 FQGNSA. The chain's CDR3 is CASSLARAWNTEAFF. Written as DNA, the CDR3 is TGTGCCAGCAGCTTAGCTAGGGCATGGAACACTGAAGCTTTCTTT.

The CDR3 spells CASSLGGYANTGELFF. The CDR3 DNA follows: TGTGCCAGCAGCTTAGGGGGATACGCGAACACCGGGGAGCTGTTTTTT. This rearrangement joins TRBV7-2 to TRBJ2-2; D is unclear. V lost 1 base and J 0 bases, leaving 9 bases between the germline ends. The CDR3 is 16 amino acids. In germline, CDR1 is SGHTA, CDR2 FQGNSA.

This rearrangement joins TRBV19 to TRBJ1-5; weak D call: TRBD1 (5 bases). Trimming pared 5 bases from V and 4 bases from J, leaving 15 bases between. The CDR3 is 15 residues long. Per germline, CDR1 LNHDA and CDR2 SQIVND (reference sequence). The CDR3 bases are TGTGCCAGTAGTCCGAGAGGGGCCTCAAATCAGCCCCAGCATTTT. The encoded protein is CASSPRGASNQPQHF.

The rearrangement uses TRBV14 and TRBJ2-2, with 14 positions matching TRBD2. The CDR3 is 16 amino acids. The germline V gene has CDR1 SGHDN and CDR2 FVKESK. Trimming removed 4 bases from V and 4 bases from J; junction bases left unmatched: 2. CDR3: CASSPGLAGGTGELFF. In nucleotides, the CDR3 is TGTGCCAGCAGCCCCGGACTAGCGGGGGGCACCGGGGAGCTGTTTTTT.

CDR3 amino acids: CASSESGQGADTEAFF. The CDR3 region has the DNA TGCGCCAGCAGTGAGTCGGGACAGGGGGCGGACACTGAAGCTTTCTTT. J is TRBJ1-1 and V is TRBV10-1, with TRBD1 identical over 12 bases. The trim removed 0 bases at V and 3 bases at J, leaving 2 bases unmatched. Germline values: CDR1 WNHNN, CDR2 SYGVQD (reference sequence). The CDR3 covers 16 residues.

By proportion, this clone is medium-sized. The chain couples TRBV24-1 to TRBJ1-1; 7 nucleotides agree with TRBD1. V dropped 8 bases and J dropped 1; count of bases not matched to a gene: 6. The germline V gene encodes CDR1 KGHDR and CDR2 SFDVKD. CDR3 size: 14 residues. CDR3 residues: CATKAGGPNTEAFF. The CDR3, as DNA: TGTGCCACCAAGGCAGGGGGACCGAACACTGAAGCTTTCTTT.

The V and J genes are TRBV10-3 and TRBJ2-2; 10 bases align to TRBD2. The CDR3 consists of 17 residues. Germline V CDR1 and CDR2: ENHRY, SYGVKD. V dropped 4 bases and J dropped 0; count of bases not matched to a gene: 5. CDR3 sequence reads: CAISASSGGANTGELFF. As DNA, the CDR3 is TGTGCCATCAGTGCGTCTAGCGGGGGTGCGAACACCGGGGAGCTGTTTTTT.

This chain connects TRBV7-2 to TRBJ1-4, with D unresolved. Trimming removed 1 base at V and 8 bases at J, with 8 bases between. The CDR3 is 13 amino acids. Germline-derived CDR1 and CDR2 are SGHTA and FQGNSA. The CDR3 coding sequence is TGTGCCAGCAGCTTAGGGTTGGGAGAAAAACTGTTTTTT. Translation: CASSLGLGEKLFF.